This T cell receptor (beta chain) was identified during a study of blood T cell repertoires in COVID-19. The overall study: COVID-19 samples from acute and convalescent phases originated in the United States, Italy and Spain. PBMCs, B-cell-depleted T cells, or T cells provided the cDNA or gDNA that made up the material.

This clone was found once. This CDR3 is built from 15 residues. Looked up from germline, CDR1 is SGHVS and CDR2 is FQNEAQ. J lost 5 bases, V lost 2 bases, and 6 bases had no gene match. Per the original methods: Reference gene primer amplification yielded estimated nucleated cell counts. Sequencing was performed with immunoSEQ multiplex PCR; in TCRdb, only in-frame clones are kept and a portion is missing. Clone size and the V and J calls come from that table; the DNA yielded D and trimming. Among roughly 5,700 clones, roughly 83% were seen once, and the ten largest hold roughly 12%. Sequenced: peripheral blood. This receptor was taken from a human donor in a cohort sampled during active COVID-19. The chain couples TRBV7-8 to TRBJ2-7, with 10 nucleotides matching TRBD2. The chain's CDR3 is CASSLLAGESHEQYF. DNA of the CDR3: TGTGCCAGCAGCTTACTAGCGGGAGAATCCCACGAGCAGTACTTC.